A single T cell receptor (beta chain) is shown here with its context. Germline values: CDR1 SGHNT, CDR2 YYREEE (reference sequence). The CDR3 runs to 15 residues. Trimming pared 3 bases from V and 4 bases from J, leaving 16 bases between. Only in-frame clones appear in the TCRdb table, and some are missing; sequencing was by immunoSEQ multiplex PCR. This sample has over 45,000 clones, with 92% found just once. This entry comes from a study of T cell changes during pregnancy in multiple sclerosis. This material consisted of CD4+ T cells from peripheral blood mononuclear cells, taken in the second trimester of pregnancy. The chain carries TRBV5-4 and TRBJ2-5, with D maybe TRBD2 (5 bases). The TCR originated in a female donor with multiple sclerosis, enrolled in a pregnancy study. CDR3 bases: TGTGCCAGCAGCTCGGGCCTTGGGCGGGTAGAGACCCAGTACTTC. This sequence encodes CASSSGLGRVETQYF.